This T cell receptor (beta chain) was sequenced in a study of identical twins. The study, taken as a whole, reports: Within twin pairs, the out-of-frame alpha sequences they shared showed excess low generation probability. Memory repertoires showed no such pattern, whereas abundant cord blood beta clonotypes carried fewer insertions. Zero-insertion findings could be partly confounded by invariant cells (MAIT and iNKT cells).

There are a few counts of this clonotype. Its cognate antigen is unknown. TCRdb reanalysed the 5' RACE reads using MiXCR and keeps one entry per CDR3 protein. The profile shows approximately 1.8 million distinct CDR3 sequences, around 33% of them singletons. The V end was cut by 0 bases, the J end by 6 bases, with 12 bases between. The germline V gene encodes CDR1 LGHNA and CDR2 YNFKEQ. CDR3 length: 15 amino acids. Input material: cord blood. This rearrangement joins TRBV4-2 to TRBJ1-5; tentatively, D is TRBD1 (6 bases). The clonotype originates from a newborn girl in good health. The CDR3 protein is CASSQDRGGGQPQHF. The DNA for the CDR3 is TGTGCCAGCAGCCAAGACAGGGGTGGAGGTCAGCCCCAGCATTTT.